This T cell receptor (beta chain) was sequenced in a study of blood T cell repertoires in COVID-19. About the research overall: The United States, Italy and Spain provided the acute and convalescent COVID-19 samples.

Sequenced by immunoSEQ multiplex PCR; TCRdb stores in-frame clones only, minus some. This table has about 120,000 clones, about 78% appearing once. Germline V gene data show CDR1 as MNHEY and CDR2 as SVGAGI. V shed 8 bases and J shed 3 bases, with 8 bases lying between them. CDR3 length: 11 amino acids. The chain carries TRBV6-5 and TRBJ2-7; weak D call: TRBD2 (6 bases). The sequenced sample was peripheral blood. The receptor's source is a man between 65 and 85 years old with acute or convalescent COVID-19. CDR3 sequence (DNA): TGTGCCAGCCATAGCGGCTACGAGCAGTACTTC. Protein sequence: CASHSGYEQYF.